The source of this TCR beta chain is a study of blood T cell repertoires in COVID-19. Germline assignment: CDR1 MDHEN and CDR2 SYDVKM. V dropped 4 bases and J dropped 10; count of bases not matched to a gene: 12. The CDR3 covers 14 residues. This clone was seen more than once but under ten times. Profiled with immunoSEQ multiplex PCR; TCRdb holds only in-frame clones, not every one. There are about 350,000 clones in the sample; about nine tenths occur only once, and approximately 4.1% lies in the top ten. Sequenced: peripheral blood. The chain is built from TRBV28 and TRBJ1-2; TRBD1 matches at 7 bases. The origin of this receptor is a woman aged 60-75 years with COVID-19, enrolled during active disease. The CDR3 region is CASSWGDRTMVYTF. CDR3 DNA: TGTGCCAGCAGTTGGGGGGACAGAACTATGGTCTACACCTTC.